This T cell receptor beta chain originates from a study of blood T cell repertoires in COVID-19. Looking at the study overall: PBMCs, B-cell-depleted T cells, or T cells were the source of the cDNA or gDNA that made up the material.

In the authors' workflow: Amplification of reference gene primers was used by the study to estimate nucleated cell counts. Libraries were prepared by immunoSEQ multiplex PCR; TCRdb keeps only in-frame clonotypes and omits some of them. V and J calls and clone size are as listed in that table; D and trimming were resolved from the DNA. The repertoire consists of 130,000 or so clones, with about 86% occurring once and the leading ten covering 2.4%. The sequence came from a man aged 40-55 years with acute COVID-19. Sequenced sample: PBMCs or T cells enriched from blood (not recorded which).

CDR3 nucleotide sequence: TGCGCCAGCAGCTTCTTTGCGGGGACAGATACGCAGTATTTT. Protein: CASSFFAGTDTQYF. This chain joins TRBV5-1 and TRBJ2-3; tentative D call: TRBD2 (6 bases). The germline V and J ends were trimmed by 2 bases and 3 bases, with 10 bases remaining between them. The CDR3 runs 14 residues. Germline V lookup: CDR1 SGHRS, CDR2 YFSETQ.